This section outlines one TCR beta chain sequence together with its context. This sample was included in a study of blood T cell repertoires in COVID-19. Turning to the study itself: From the United States, Italy and Spain came samples of acute and convalescent COVID-19. T cells, B-cell-depleted T cells, or PBMCs provided the cDNA or gDNA that served as material.

The repertoire was sequenced with immunoSEQ multiplex PCR; TCRdb's copy has only in-frame clones and lacks some. Among 350,000 to 400,000 clones listed, approximately 90% were seen once. Trimming removed 2 bases at V and 0 bases at J, with 7 bases between. The germline CDR1 and CDR2 sequences are SNHLY and FYNNEI. CDR3 length: 14 residues. Sequencing was performed on PBMCs or T cells enriched from blood (not recorded which). The V call is TRBV2, the J call TRBJ1-2; no clear D gene. This receptor was taken from a woman aged 40 to 50 who had been exposed to COVID-19. The CDR3 spells CASSERQANYGYTF. Here the CDR3 DNA reads TGTGCCAGCAGTGAAAGGCAGGCTAACTATGGCTACACCTTC.